This T cell receptor (beta chain) emerged from a study of blood T cell repertoires in COVID-19. Study at large: Some COVID-19 samples were acute and others convalescent; all came from the United States, Italy and Spain. From T cells, B-cell-depleted T cells, or PBMCs came the material, which was cDNA or gDNA.

This clone appeared a single time. Original analysis: Counts of nucleated cells, estimated from reference gene primer amplification, were obtained. Some clones are missing from TCRdb's copy, which holds only in-frame ones; the method was immunoSEQ multiplex PCR. The D gene and trimming were derived from the DNA, and the V and J assignments and clone size from that table. Of some 180,000 clones listed, around 82% are singletons. The CDR3 contains 15 residues. The J segment lost 5 bases and the V segment lost 4 bases, leaving 9 bases of the junction unmatched. Germline lookup yields CDR1 KGHSH and CDR2 LQKENI.

This chain connects TRBV18 to TRBJ2-5; 8 bases align to TRBD1. The specimen sequenced was peripheral blood. This clonotype originated in a woman older than 75 with acute or convalescent COVID-19. The CDR3 reads CASSRTGQGLETQYF. The CDR3 nucleotides read TGTGCCAGCTCACGAACTGGACAGGGTCTCGAGACCCAGTACTTC.